Presented here are 25 T cell receptor beta chains from one specimen sequenced in a study of multiple sclerosis patients with progressive multifocal leukoencephalopathy. Clones were read by immunoSEQ multiplex PCR, and TCRdb kept only the in-frame ones, dropping some. This sample yields some 31,000 clones, of which over 85% are seen a single time; roughly 1.6% belongs to the top ten. The time point: more than 5 months of natalizumab therapy. The specimen was PBMCs, collected from a patient treated with natalizumab. The receptor set was obtained from a human donor with multiple sclerosis.

V and J are TRBV5-8 and TRBJ1-1; 9 bases align to TRBD1. This CDR3 has 13 amino acids. J gave up 7 bases and V 5 bases, and 6 bases lay outside the gene matches. CDR1 is SGHTS and CDR2 is YDEGEE in the germline V gene. CDR3 nucleotides: TGTGCCAGCAGTGCACAGGGGGCAGTTGAAGCTTTCTTT. It yields the protein CASSAQGAVEAFF.

The chain carries TRBV7-9 and TRBJ2-7; TRBD2 agrees at 8 bases. This CDR3 is built from 12 residues. Germline loops: CDR1 SEHNR, CDR2 FQNEAQ (reference sequence). Trimming took 5 bases from V and 9 from J; bases not matched to a gene: 6. CDR3 bases: TGTGCCAGCAGCCCACCGGGAGGGCCGCAGTACTTC. Protein product: CASSPPGGPQYF.

The chain employs TRBV19 and TRBJ1-5; D possibly corresponds to TRBD1 (5 bases). Germline loops: CDR1 LNHDA, CDR2 SQIVND (reference sequence). V was cut by 4 bases and J by 1 base, with 20 bases left in between. The CDR3 is 18 residues long. CDR3: CASSREGQGFGSNQPQHF. The CDR3, as DNA: TGTGCCAGTAGTAGGGAGGGGCAAGGGTTCGGGAGCAATCAGCCCCAGCATTTT.

As for this clone: A read error may account for a junction end that differs from germline. The chain joins TRBV25-1 to TRBJ2-7; unclear D gene. The CDR3 length is 11 residues. Germline values: CDR1 MGHDK, CDR2 SYGVNS. CDR3 bases: TGTGCCAGCAGTGAACTTAGGGTGCTCCATTTC. Protein sequence: CASSELRVLHF.

CDR3 loop: CASGARGNQPQHF. For the CDR3, the DNA is TGTGCCAGTGGGGCCCGGGGGAATCAGCCCCAGCATTTT. The chain uses TRBV2 and TRBJ1-5; possible D gene TRBD1, 5 bases. The germline V gene encodes CDR1 SNHLY and CDR2 FYNNEI. V lost 9 bases and J lost 4, with 13 bases in between. The CDR3 spans 13 residues.

This rearrangement joins TRBV6-1 to TRBJ1-2; 7 bases line up with TRBD1. The CDR3 has 13 residues. The ends lost 6 bases at V and 5 bases at J; junction bases unmatched: 6. The germline gives CDR1 MNHNS, CDR2 SASEGT. CDR3 in DNA: TGTGCCAGCAGCCCACAGGGACAGTATGGCTACACCTTC. It translates to CASSPQGQYGYTF.

This chain joins TRBV19 and TRBJ1-1, with a possible D match to TRBD1 (6 bases). The germline gives CDR1 LNHDA, CDR2 SQIVND (reference sequence). V was trimmed by 5 bases and J by 4 bases, leaving 14 bases between them. The CDR3 covers 14 residues. The CDR3 nucleotides are TGTGCCAGTAGTCCACAGGGTTTGGGCACTGAAGCTTTCTTT. Its protein product is CASSPQGLGTEAFF. The full variable domain, rest sourced from reference TRBV19 and TRBJ1-1, is DGGITQSPKYLFRKEGQNVTLSCEQNLNHDAMYWYRQDPGQGLRLIYYSQIVNDFQKGDIAEGYSVSREKKESFPLTVTSAQKNPTAFYLCASSPQGLGTEAFFGQGTRLTVV.

The CDR3 nucleotides are TGTGCCAGCAGTGGGTGGATGGGACAGGGAGGAACTCAGCCCCAGCATTTT. This encodes CASSGWMGQGGTQPQHF. The V gene is TRBV27, the J gene TRBJ1-5; the match to TRBD1 covers 9 bases. The J segment lost 6 bases and the V segment lost 5 bases, leaving 14 bases of the junction unmatched. This CDR3 comprises 17 residues. CDR1 is MNHEY, CDR2 SMNVEV, per germline (reference sequence).

In DNA form, the CDR3 reads TGTGCCAGCTCAACCGGGACAGGTTTATACGAGCAGTACTTC. Protein product: CASSTGTGLYEQYF. The J gene is TRBJ2-7, the V gene TRBV18; 8 bases line up with TRBD1. The CDR3 contains 14 residues. The V gene end was trimmed by 5 bases and the J gene end by 4 bases; junction bases not matched to a gene: 7. CDR1 KGHSH and CDR2 LQKENI come from the germline V gene.

CDR3 residues: CASSPLQGMGTEAFF. The DNA for the CDR3 is TGTGCCAGCAGTCCCTTACAGGGGATGGGCACTGAAGCTTTCTTT. The chain couples TRBV27 to TRBJ1-1; 7 nucleotides line up with TRBD1. J gave up 4 bases and V 5 bases, and 10 bases lay outside the gene matches. This CDR3 region has 15 residues. Germline V gene data show CDR1 as MNHEY and CDR2 as SMNVEV (reference sequence).

The V gene is TRBV2, the J gene TRBJ1-1, with 9 nucleotides matching TRBD1. V shed 5 bases and J 5 bases; nucleotides not matched to a gene: 6. The CDR3 is 14 residues long. Germline CDR1 is SNHLY and CDR2 is FYNNEI. The CDR3 DNA is TGTGCCAGCAGTTCCGGGACAGGGCGGACTGAAGCTTTCTTT. Its translation: CASSSGTGRTEAFF.

This clone was detected once. The CDR3 here is CASSSGSTGSYEQYF. DNA of the CDR3: TGTGCCAGCAGCTCGGGCTCCACAGGTTCCTACGAGCAGTACTTC. V and J are TRBV7-2 and TRBJ2-7; weak D call: TRBD1 (5 bases). V was clipped by 4 bases and J by 1 base, with 14 bases between them. The germline CDR1 and CDR2 sequences are SGHTA and FQGNSA. The CDR3 is 15 residues long.

The rearrangement links TRBV5-4 to TRBJ2-7; 8 bases line up with TRBD2. J was trimmed by 7 bases and V by 4 bases; bases with no gene match: 10. CDR3 size: 14 residues. CDR1 SGHNT and CDR2 YYREEE come from the germline V gene (reference sequence). CDR3: CASSTRAGENEQYF. The CDR3 DNA follows: TGTGCCAGCAGCACGCGAGCGGGAGAGAATGAGCAGTACTTC.

The chain employs TRBV29-1 and TRBJ2-7, with D hard to call. CDR3 length: 11 amino acids. Germline V lookup: CDR1 SQVTM, CDR2 ANQGSEA. The germline V and J ends were trimmed by 6 bases and 7 bases, with 13 bases remaining between them. The DNA for the CDR3 is TGCAGCGTACTTTTCTCTGGTGAGCAGTACTTC. Its protein is CSVLFSGEQYF.

This sequence joins TRBV28 and TRBJ2-1; D not resolved. The CDR3 has 13 residues. The V end was cut by 6 bases, the J end by 3 bases, with 9 bases between. CDR1 is MDHEN and CDR2 is SYDVKM in the germline V gene. The CDR3 loop reads CASRTPNYNEQFF. The CDR3 DNA reads as TGTGCCAGCAGAACACCTAACTACAATGAGCAGTTCTTC.

This chain links TRBV27 with TRBJ2-3; TRBD2 aligns across 10 bases. Trimming at V came to 6 bases and at J to 4 bases, leaving 10 bases not matched to a gene. Germline assignment: CDR1 MNHEY and CDR2 SMNVEV (reference sequence). The CDR3 spans 16 residues. CDR3 loop: CASSNLAGEGPDTQYF. The DNA for the CDR3 is TGTGCCAGCAGCAACCTAGCGGGAGAGGGGCCAGATACGCAGTATTTT.

Concerning this clone itself: This CDR3 is missing its conserved last phenylalanine or tryptophan, likely due to a read error. V usage is TRBV4-2 and J usage is TRBJ2-7; no clear D gene. V lost 2 bases and J 5 bases, leaving 7 bases between the germline ends. Germline V gives CDR1 LGHNA, CDR2 YNFKEQ. This CDR3 has 12 amino acids. CDR3 residues: CASSQSVNEQYL. CDR3 nucleotides: TGTGCCAGCAGCCAAAGCGTAAACGAGCAGTACCTC.

The CDR3 DNA sequence: TGTGCCAGCAGCTTTGACCCCCTGAGGGAGCAGTACTTC. Its protein product is CASSFDPLREQYF. This chain joins TRBV11-2 and TRBJ2-5; tentatively, D is TRBD2 (5 bases). V lost 3 bases to trimming and J lost 11 bases, with 16 bases between them. Germline values: CDR1 SGHAT, CDR2 FQNNGV. CDR3 length: 13 amino acids.

This rearrangement joins TRBV25-1 to TRBJ2-5; no clear D gene. Trimming pared 2 bases from V and 5 bases from J, leaving 9 bases between. This CDR3 is built from 13 residues. CDR1 MGHDK and CDR2 SYGVNS come from the germline V gene. CDR3 residues: CASSEPYRETQYF. The CDR3 nucleotides read TGTGCCAGCAGTGAACCCTACCGGGAGACCCAGTACTTC.

This rearrangement joins TRBV18 to TRBJ2-1; 7 nucleotides match TRBD2. This CDR3 spans 17 amino acids. In germline, CDR1 is KGHSH, CDR2 LQKENI. With 6 bases clipped from V and 0 bases from J, the junction kept 11 bases outside the gene matches. The CDR3 here is CASSPSGGLSSYNEQFF. The DNA for the CDR3 is TGTGCCAGCTCGCCTTCGGGGGGACTGAGCTCCTACAATGAGCAGTTCTTC.

The CDR3 nucleotides are TGCGCCAGCAGCTTGGCCGGGACCGGGTATACCGGGGAGCTGTTTTTT. Translating it yields CASSLAGTGYTGELFF. The rearrangement joins TRBV5-1 to TRBJ2-2, with D perhaps matching TRBD1 or TRBD2 (5 bases each). This CDR3 is built from 16 residues. The germline gives CDR1 SGHRS, CDR2 YFSETQ. V lost 0 bases and J lost 5, with 14 bases in between.

This chain joins TRBV6-5 and TRBJ2-7; 8 positions agree with TRBD2. Trimming removed 4 bases from V and 6 bases from J; junction bases left unmatched: 2. CDR3 size: 12 residues. Germline CDR1 is MNHEY and CDR2 is SVGAGI. CDR3 sequence reads: CASSFGGGEQYF. CDR3 DNA: TGTGCCAGCAGTTTCGGGGGGGGCGAGCAGTACTTC.

The gene calls are TRBV7-9 and TRBJ2-7; a weak D match, TRBD2 (6 bases). The CDR3 has 15 residues. The germline V gene encodes CDR1 SEHNR and CDR2 FQNEAQ (reference sequence). Trimming pared 3 bases from V and 6 bases from J, leaving 18 bases between. CDR3 nucleotide sequence: TGTGCCAGCAGCTTGGATCCTCAAGGAGGGTTCGAGCAGTACTTC. Encoded protein: CASSLDPQGGFEQYF.

This clone has just a few counts. The rearrangement uses TRBV6-5 and TRBJ2-5; 8 bases map to TRBD1. Germline lookup yields CDR1 MNHEY and CDR2 SVGAGI. The CDR3 consists of 14 residues. V lost 2 bases, J lost 6 bases, and 5 bases stayed unmatched. The CDR3 reads CASSYPGQGKTQYF. CDR3 nucleotide sequence: TGTGCCAGCAGTTACCCCGGACAGGGAAAGACCCAGTACTTC.

This clone was observed a few times. The chain couples TRBV6-1 to TRBJ1-1, with D unresolved. V was cut by 4 bases and J by 5 bases, with 11 bases left in between. The germline CDR1 and CDR2 sequences are MNHNS and SASEGT. The length of the CDR3 is 13 residues. The CDR3 reads CASSADRGTEAFF. The CDR3 region has the DNA TGTGCCAGCAGTGCAGATCGTGGTACTGAAGCTTTCTTT.